A single sample gave rise to the 17 T cell receptor beta chains below, sequenced in a study of T-cell reconstitution after alpha-beta-depleted transplantation in children. For TCRbeta, the library was prepared with unique molecular identifiers. Via MiXCR, TCRdb re-called the PCR reads, giving one row per CDR3 protein. The repertoire includes around 410,000 distinct CDR3 sequences, around 9.9% of them detected once, and over 4.5% sits in the top ten. The source material was PBMCs from the stem cell graft donor, sampled from the stem cell graft. These receptor sequences come from a human donor who donated a stem cell graft to a child with acute myeloid leukemia.

The V call is TRBV27, the J call TRBJ2-3; the D gene is possibly TRBD2 (6 bases). Germline values: CDR1 MNHEY, CDR2 SMNVEV (reference sequence). CDR3 size: 16 residues. V gave up 2 bases and J gave up 0 bases, with 12 bases separating them. DNA of the CDR3: TGTGCCAGCAGTTTACTCCCGGGACTTAGCACAGATACGCAGTATTTT. This translates into CASSLLPGLSTDTQYF.

This clonotype was seen a few times. The chain carries TRBV10-2 and TRBJ2-7; no clear D gene. Per germline, CDR1 WSHSY and CDR2 SAAADI. The CDR3 consists of 12 residues. V was cut by 5 bases and J by 6 bases, with 11 bases left in between. In DNA, the CDR3 is TGCGCCAGCAGTTCTAAGCGTGGCGAGCAGTACGTC. It is translated as CASSSKRGEQYV.

This clonotype was observed a handful of times. The rearrangement uses TRBV11-2 and TRBJ2-5; no clear D. The CDR3 sequence is 16 residues long. V dropped 5 bases and J dropped 4 bases, with 20 bases sitting between them. The V gene's germline CDR1 is SGHAT and CDR2 FQNNGV. The CDR3 region has the DNA TGTGCCAGCAGCCCCTCTGCCGGCTGGATGCGAGAGACCCAGTACTTC. It specifies CASSPSAGWMRETQYF.

In its sample, this clonotype was seen a few times. The chain uses TRBV6-2 or TRBV6-3 and TRBJ2-4, with 10 nucleotides matching TRBD1. The V gene end was trimmed by 2 bases and the J gene end by 5 bases; junction bases not matched to a gene: 18. Germline V gene sequence: CDR1 MNHEY, CDR2 SVGEGT. The CDR3 spans 20 residues. As DNA, the CDR3 is TGTGCCAGCAGTTACCCTACGACAGGGGGCCGGGGCTCGAGAGAAAACATTCAGTACTTC. Its protein is CASSYPTTGGRGSRENIQYF.

In its sample, this clonotype was seen many times. V and J are TRBV11-2 and TRBJ2-1; a weak D match, TRBD2 (5 bases). The CDR3 covers 12 residues. Per the germline V gene, CDR1 is SGHAT and CDR2 is FQNNGV. Deletions cut 0 bases from V and 16 bases from J, with 13 bases between. The CDR3 DNA sequence: TGTGCCAGCAGCTTAGACGCGTTCACTAGTTTCTTC. Its protein product is CASSLDAFTSFF.

This clonotype was counted a few times. The chain has TRBV3-1 and TRBJ2-6; D is possibly TRBD1 (6 bases). The CDR3 totals 15 residues. With 4 bases removed from V and 4 bases from J, the gap between germline ends came to 11 bases. CDR1 and CDR2 from the germline V gene are LGHDT and YNNKEL (reference sequence). CDR3 bases: TGTGCCAGCAGCCTGGGACAATCAGGGGCCAACGTCCTGACTTTC. Amino acids: CASSLGQSGANVLTF.

This clonotype was seen only a few times. The chain links TRBV6-2 or TRBV6-3 to TRBJ1-6; a weak D match, TRBD1 (5 bases). Germline CDR1 and CDR2: MNHEY and SVGEGT. The V gene lost 7 bases and the J gene lost 3 bases, with 16 bases spanning the gap. CDR3 length equals 16 residues. CDR3 region: CASTTGGLGYNSPLHF. DNA of the CDR3: TGTGCCAGCACCACCGGGGGTCTCGGCTATAATTCACCCCTCCACTTT.

The rearrangement uses TRBV6-1 and TRBJ2-1, with D perhaps matching TRBD2 (7 bases). In germline, CDR1 is MNHNS, CDR2 SASEGT. This CDR3 spans 14 amino acids. Trimming stripped 5 bases from V and 7 bases from J, with 15 bases between. The CDR3 loop reads CASSKGGRVNEQFF. The CDR3 nucleotides are TGTGCCAGCAGTAAGGGGGGGAGGGTGAATGAGCAGTTCTTC.

In this sample, this clonotype turned up a few times. V and J are TRBV20-1 and TRBJ1-5; 7 bases are shared with TRBD1. The trim removed 1 base at V and 0 bases at J, leaving 6 bases unmatched. Germline CDR1 DFQATT, CDR2 SNEGSKA (reference sequence). This CDR3 contains 16 residues. CDR3 in amino acids: CSARVPGGDSNQPQHF. The CDR3 coding sequence is TGCAGTGCTAGAGTCCCAGGGGGTGATAGCAATCAGCCCCAGCATTTT.

V is TRBV20-1 and J is TRBJ1-1, with D maybe TRBD1 (6 bases). The CDR3 length is 15 residues. V was clipped by 6 bases and J by 4 bases, with 21 bases between them. Germline V gives CDR1 DFQATT, CDR2 SNEGSKA (reference sequence). DNA for the CDR3: TGCAGTGCCCCCTCATTCCAGGGGCGCTTCACTGAAGCTTTCTTT. It is translated as CSAPSFQGRFTEAFF.

This clonotype appeared once. The chain is built from TRBV4-3 and TRBJ2-3; 7 bases match TRBD2. Trimming removed 0 bases from V and 0 bases from J; junction bases left unmatched: 6. The CDR3 has 17 residues. Germline V gives CDR1 LGHNA, CDR2 YSLEER. CDR3 DNA sequence: TGCGCCAGCAGCCAAGATGGGGCGGGAGAAAGCACAGATACGCAGTATTTT. Amino acid sequence: CASSQDGAGESTDTQYF.

This clonotype was seen at least ten times. The rearrangement uses TRBV29-1 and TRBJ2-4, with TRBD2 identical over 7 bases. CDR3 length: 8 amino acids. The V and J ends lost 4 bases and 15 bases, in that order; junction bases with no gene match: 0. Germline values: CDR1 SQVTM, CDR2 ANQGSEA. The CDR3 DNA sequence: TGCAGCGTTGCGGGAGGGTACTTC. Encoded protein: CSVAGGYF.

Comment on this clonotype: The junction shows a germline mismatch at one end, possibly a read error. This sequence joins TRBV5-1 and TRBJ2-6; a weak D match, TRBD1 (5 bases). The CDR3 is 15 residues long. Germline CDR1 reads SGHRS; CDR2 reads YFSETQ. Here the CDR3 reads CASSLLLSGANGLTF. CDR3 in DNA: TGCGCCAGCAGCTTGCTCCTCTCTGGGGCCAACGGCCTGACTTTC.

This chain links TRBV7-9 with TRBJ2-3; maybe TRBD2 (6 bases). Trimming took 0 bases from V and 2 from J, leaving 12 bases between them. Germline CDR1 reads SEHNR; CDR2 reads FQNEAQ (reference sequence). The CDR3 runs 16 residues. CDR3 region: CASSLAGLDITDTQYF. The CDR3 DNA sequence: TGTGCCAGCAGCTTAGCGGGACTGGATATCACAGATACGCAGTATTTT.

In this sample, this clonotype turned up many times. This chain joins TRBV7-9 and TRBJ1-1; 9 nucleotides agree with TRBD1. CDR3 length equals 14 residues. V lost 5 bases to trimming and J lost 11 bases; unmatched junction nucleotides: 12. Germline CDR1 is SEHNR and CDR2 is FQNEAQ (reference sequence). CDR3 residues: CASSRTGARSGAFF. The CDR3 bases are TGTGCCAGCAGCCGGACAGGGGCTCGTAGTGGGGCTTTCTTT. Based on the CDR3 plus reference TRBV7-9 and TRBJ1-1, the full variable domain is DTGVSQNPRHKITKRGQNVTFRCDPISEHNRLYWYRQTLGQGPEFLTYFQNEAQLEKSRLLSDRFSAERPKGSFSTLEIQRTEQGDSAMYLCASSRTGARSGAFFGQGTRLTVV.

The CDR3 DNA follows: TGTGCCAGCAGCAAACAATCGACAGGTTCCTACGAGCAGTACGTC. It specifies CASSKQSTGSYEQYV. The V and J genes are TRBV5-5 and TRBJ2-7; weak D call: TRBD1 (6 bases). V lost 4 bases, J lost 1 base, and 15 bases lay in between. The germline gives CDR1 SGHKS, CDR2 YYEKEE (reference sequence). The CDR3 extends over 15 amino acids.

Written as DNA, the CDR3 is TGTGCCAGCAGCTTAGGGTTGGAGGGGTACGACACCGGGGAGCTGTTTTTT. It yields the protein CASSLGLEGYDTGELFF. The V gene is TRBV7-9, the J gene TRBJ2-2; a weak D match, TRBD2 (6 bases). The CDR3 has 17 residues. The germline V gene encodes CDR1 SEHNR and CDR2 FQNEAQ (reference sequence). V lost 1 base to trimming and J lost 3 bases, with 15 bases between them.